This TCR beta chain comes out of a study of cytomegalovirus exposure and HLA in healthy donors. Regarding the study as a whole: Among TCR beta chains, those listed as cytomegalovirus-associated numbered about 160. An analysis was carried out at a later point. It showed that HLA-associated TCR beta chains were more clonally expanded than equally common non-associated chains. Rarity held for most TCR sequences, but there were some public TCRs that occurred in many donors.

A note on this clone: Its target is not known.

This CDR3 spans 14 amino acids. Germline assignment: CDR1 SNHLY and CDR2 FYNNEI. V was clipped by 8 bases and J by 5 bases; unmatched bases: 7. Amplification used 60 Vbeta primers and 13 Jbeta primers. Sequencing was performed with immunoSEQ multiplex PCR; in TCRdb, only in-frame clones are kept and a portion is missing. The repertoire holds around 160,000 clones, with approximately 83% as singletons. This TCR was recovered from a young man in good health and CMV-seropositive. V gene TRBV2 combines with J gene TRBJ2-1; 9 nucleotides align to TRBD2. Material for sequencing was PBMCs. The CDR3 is CASGSSGDDNEQFF. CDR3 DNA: TGTGCCAGCGGTTCTAGCGGGGACGACAATGAGCAGTTCTTC.